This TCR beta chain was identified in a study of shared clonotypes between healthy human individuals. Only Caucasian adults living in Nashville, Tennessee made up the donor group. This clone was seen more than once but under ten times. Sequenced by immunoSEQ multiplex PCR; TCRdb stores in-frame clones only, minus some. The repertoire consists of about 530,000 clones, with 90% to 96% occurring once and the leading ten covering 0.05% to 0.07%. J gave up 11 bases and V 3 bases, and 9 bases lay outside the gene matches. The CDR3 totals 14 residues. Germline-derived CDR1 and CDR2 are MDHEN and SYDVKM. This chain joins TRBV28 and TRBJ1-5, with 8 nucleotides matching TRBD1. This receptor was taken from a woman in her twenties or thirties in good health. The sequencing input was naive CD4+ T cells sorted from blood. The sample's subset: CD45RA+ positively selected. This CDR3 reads CASSFRGRLLTQHF. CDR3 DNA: TGTGCCAGCAGTTTCAGGGGGCGCCTTCTGACCCAGCATTTT.